One sample yielded the 11 T cell receptor beta chains listed below, sequenced in a study of Graves' ophthalmopathy and Graves' hyperthyroidism. Amplification targeted the TCR beta CDR3 regions, with RNA transcripts as the source material. First-round RT-PCR used HTBI primers; second-round multiplex PCR followed. From the multiplex PCR reads, TCRdb called clonotypes with MiXCR, one entry per CDR3 protein. This table has about 210,000 distinct CDR3 sequences, 25% to 30% appearing once. Source material: peripheral blood. Receptors originate from a man aged 45 to 65 with Graves' ophthalmopathy.

At least ten counts were recorded for this clonotype. V usage is TRBV7-9 and J usage is TRBJ2-2, with no clear D. CDR3 length: 14 residues. Germline CDR1 is SEHNR and CDR2 is FQNEAQ (reference sequence). V lost 1 base and J 7 bases, leaving 10 bases between the germline ends. Here the CDR3 DNA reads TGTGCCAGCAGCTTAGTGAGCGAGGTCGGGGAGCTGTTTTTT. As protein: CASSLVSEVGELFF.

The sample holds many counts of this clonotype. CDR3 DNA sequence: TGTGCCAGCAGTTACTCGATAGATTTTAGGTACGAGCAGTACTTC. Protein: CASSYSIDFRYEQYF. This chain links TRBV6-5 with TRBJ2-7; D unresolved. V gave up 0 bases and J gave up 4 bases, with 13 bases separating them. The V gene's germline CDR1 is MNHEY and CDR2 SVGAGI. The CDR3 length is 15 residues.

The table lists this clonotype with many counts. The V and J genes are TRBV27 and TRBJ2-2, with D unclear. The germline V gene has CDR1 MNHEY and CDR2 SMNVEV (reference sequence). Trimming pared 5 bases from V and 3 bases from J, leaving 10 bases between. The CDR3 length is 14 residues. CDR3 protein: CASSKIEDTGELFF. The CDR3 nucleotides are TGTGCCAGCAGTAAAATCGAAGACACCGGGGAGCTGTTTTTT.

In this sample, this clonotype turned up many times. V is TRBV6-5 and J is TRBJ1-2, with D tentatively TRBD1 (5 bases). The germline V and J ends were trimmed by 0 bases and 3 bases, with 8 bases remaining between them. The V gene's germline CDR1 is MNHEY and CDR2 SVGAGI. This CDR3 spans 14 amino acids. The CDR3 region is CASSYSDRDYGYTF. The CDR3, as DNA: TGTGCCAGCAGTTACTCCGACAGAGACTATGGCTACACCTTC.

In its sample, this clonotype was seen many times. The chain couples TRBV7-9 to TRBJ1-1, with D unresolved. Trimming took off 4 bases at V and 3 bases at J, with 9 bases between the two ends. Germline-derived CDR1 and CDR2 are SEHNR and FQNEAQ (reference sequence). CDR3 length: 13 amino acids. The CDR3 DNA follows: TGTGCCAGCAGCTCTACAGAGGACACTGAAGCTTTCTTT. As protein: CASSSTEDTEAFF.

This clonotype was seen at least ten times. This chain uses TRBV6-2 or TRBV6-3 with TRBJ1-1; no definite D call. The V and J ends lost 2 bases and 6 bases respectively, with 10 bases between them. Germline loops: CDR1 MNHEY, CDR2 SVGEGT. The CDR3 has 13 amino acids. CDR3: CASSYRSMAEAFF. The CDR3 region has the DNA TGTGCCAGCAGTTACCGAAGTATGGCTGAAGCTTTCTTT.

This sequence joins TRBV2 and TRBJ1-5; D is undetermined. The germline V gene encodes CDR1 SNHLY and CDR2 FYNNEI. This CDR3 contains 12 residues. V lost 3 bases and J 7 bases, leaving 7 bases between the germline ends. This CDR3 reads CASSEGYQPQHF. CDR3 DNA: TGTGCCAGCAGTGAGGGGTACCAGCCCCAGCATTTT.

The sample holds many counts of this clonotype. The rearrangement links TRBV7-9 to TRBJ2-6, with TRBD1 matching over 7 bases. The CDR3 is 15 residues long. Germline assignment: CDR1 SEHNR and CDR2 FQNEAQ (reference sequence). V trimming: 3 bases; J trimming: 4 bases; junction bases outside the gene matches: 3. In DNA form, the CDR3 reads TGTGCCAGCAGCTTGCAGGGGGTAGGGGCCAACGTCCTGACTTTC. The encoded protein is CASSLQGVGANVLTF.

This clonotype was seen many times. The chain carries TRBV6-5 and TRBJ1-2, with a possible D match to TRBD1 (5 bases). Trimming took 4 bases from V and 8 from J, leaving 17 bases between them. Germline lookup yields CDR1 MNHEY and CDR2 SVGAGI. The CDR3 covers 14 residues. The CDR3 DNA is TGTGCCAGCAGTTCGAACGGGGCAAACTCCGGCTACACCTTC. It encodes CASSSNGANSGYTF.

In this sample, this clonotype turned up many times. The chain has TRBV4-1 and TRBJ2-7; the D is unclear. This CDR3 comprises 13 residues. Between the trimmed V and J ends, which lost 4 bases and 2 bases, there was a span of 9 bases. In germline, CDR1 is MGHRA, CDR2 YSYEKL. The CDR3 nucleotides read TGCGCCAGCAGCCCCGAGTTGGCCTACGAGCAGTACTTC. Protein product: CASSPELAYEQYF.

This clonotype was detected ten times or more. The chain couples TRBV20-1 to TRBJ1-5, with TRBD1 as a possible D gene (6 bases). Germline V gene data show CDR1 as DFQATT and CDR2 as SNEGSKA (reference sequence). Trimming removed 5 bases at V and 3 bases at J, with 11 bases between. The CDR3 consists of 13 residues. The CDR3 DNA is TGCAGTGCTGGTACAGGGTTCAATCAGCCCCAGCATTTT. Protein sequence: CSAGTGFNQPQHF.